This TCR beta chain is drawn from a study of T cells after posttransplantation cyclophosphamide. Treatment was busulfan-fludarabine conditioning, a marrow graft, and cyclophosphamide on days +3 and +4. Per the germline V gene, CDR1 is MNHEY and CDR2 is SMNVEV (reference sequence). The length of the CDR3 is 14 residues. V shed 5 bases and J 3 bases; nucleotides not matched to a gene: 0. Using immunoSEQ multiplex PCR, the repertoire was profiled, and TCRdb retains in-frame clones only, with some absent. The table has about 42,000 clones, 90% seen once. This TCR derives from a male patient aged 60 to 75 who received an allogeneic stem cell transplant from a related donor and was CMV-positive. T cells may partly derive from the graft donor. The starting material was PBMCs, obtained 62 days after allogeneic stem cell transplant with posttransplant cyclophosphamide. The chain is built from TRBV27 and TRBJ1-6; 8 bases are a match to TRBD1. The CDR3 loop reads CASSTGGYNSPLHF. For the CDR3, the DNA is TGTGCCAGCAGTACAGGGGGCTATAATTCACCCCTCCACTTT.